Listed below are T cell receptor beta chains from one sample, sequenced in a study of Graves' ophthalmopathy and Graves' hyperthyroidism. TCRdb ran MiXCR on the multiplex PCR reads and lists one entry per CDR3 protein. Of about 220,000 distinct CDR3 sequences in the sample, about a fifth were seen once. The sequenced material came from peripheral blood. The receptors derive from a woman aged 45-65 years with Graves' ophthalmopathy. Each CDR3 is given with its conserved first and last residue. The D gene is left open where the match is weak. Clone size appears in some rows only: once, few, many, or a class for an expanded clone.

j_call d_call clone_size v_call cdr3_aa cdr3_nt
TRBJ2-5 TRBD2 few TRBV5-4 CASNRASGKQETQYF TGTGCCAGCAACCGGGCTAGCGGGAAACAAGAGACCCAGTACTTC
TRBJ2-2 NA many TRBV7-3 CASSPFAANTGELFF TGTGCCAGCAGCCCCTTTGCGGCCAACACCGGGGAGCTGTTTTTT
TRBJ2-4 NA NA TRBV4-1 CASSQDPSGPAKNIQYF TGCGCCAGCAGCCAAGATCCCTCCGGCCCAGCCAAAAACATTCAGTACTTC
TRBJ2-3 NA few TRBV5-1 CASRVSDTQYF TGCGCCAGCAGGGTTTCAGATACGCAGTATTTT
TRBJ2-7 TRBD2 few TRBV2 CASSDRVAGAREQYF TGTGCCAGCAGTGATAGGGTAGCGGGGGCGAGGGAGCAGTACTTC
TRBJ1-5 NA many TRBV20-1 CSAGPEPQHF TGCAGTGCGGGACCTGAGCCCCAGCATTTT
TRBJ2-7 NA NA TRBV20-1 CSASRDTSWEQYF TGCAGTGCTAGCCGGGACACCTCCTGGGAGCAGTACTTC
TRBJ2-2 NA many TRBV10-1 CASSLTWVDTGELFF TGCGCCAGCAGTCTGACCTGGGTTGACACCGGGGAGCTGTTTTTT
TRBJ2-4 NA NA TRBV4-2 CASSQDLRAIAKNIQYF TGTGCCAGCAGCCAAGATTTGAGGGCCATAGCCAAAAACATTCAGTACTTC
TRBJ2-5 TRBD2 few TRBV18 CASSPGTSGTTQYF TGTGCCAGCTCCCCCGGGACTAGCGGAACAACCCAGTACTTC
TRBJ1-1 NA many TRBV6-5 CASTALGGLNTEAFF TGTGCCAGCACCGCCCTAGGTGGTCTGAACACTGAAGCTTTCTTT
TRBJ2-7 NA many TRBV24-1 CATSDRGYEQYF TGTGCCACCAGTGACAGGGGCTACGAGCAGTACTTC
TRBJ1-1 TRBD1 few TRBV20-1 CSAIQGARTEAFF TGCAGTGCTATACAGGGGGCGAGGACTGAAGCTTTCTTT
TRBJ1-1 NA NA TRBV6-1 CASTTVQNTEAFF TGTGCCAGCACCACGGTTCAGAACACTGAAGCTTTCTTT
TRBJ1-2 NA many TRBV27 CASSPGGLVGYGYTF TGTGCCAGCAGCCCCGGGGGGTTGGTTGGCTATGGCTACACCTTC
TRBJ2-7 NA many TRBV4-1 CASSQAASPGIYEQYF TGCGCCAGCAGCCAAGCGGCTAGCCCGGGAATTTACGAGCAGTACTTC
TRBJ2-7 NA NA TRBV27 CASSVTASYEQYF TGTGCCAGCAGTGTGACAGCCTCCTACGAGCAGTACTTC
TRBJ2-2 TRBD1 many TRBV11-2 CASSPQAGGGELFF TGTGCCAGCAGCCCGCAAGCAGGGGGCGGGGAGCTGTTTTTT
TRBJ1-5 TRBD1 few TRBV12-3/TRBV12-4 CASRRTQTGGTQPQHF TGTGCCAGCAGACGAACCCAGACAGGGGGGACGCAGCCCCAGCATTTT
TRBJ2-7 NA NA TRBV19 CASSISYGAGYEQYF TGTGCCAGTAGTATTTCCTACGGAGCTGGCTACGAGCAGTACTTC
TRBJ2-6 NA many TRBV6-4 CASSRHWGYSSGANVLTF TGTGCCAGCAGTCGACACTGGGGATACAGCTCTGGGGCCAACGTCCTGACTTTC
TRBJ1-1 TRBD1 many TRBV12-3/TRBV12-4 CASERQGVGEAFF TGTGCCAGCGAGCGGCAGGGGGTTGGTGAAGCTTTCTTT
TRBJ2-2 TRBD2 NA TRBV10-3 CAITLAGGTGELFF TGTGCCATCACCCTAGCGGGAGGCACCGGGGAGCTGTTTTTT
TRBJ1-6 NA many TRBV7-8 CASLPRAGTPGGNSPLHF TGTGCCAGCCTTCCCCGGGCCGGGACACCAGGAGGGAATTCACCCCTCCACTTT
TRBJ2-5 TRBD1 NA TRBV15 CATSTDRVGTQYF TGTGCCACCAGCACCGACAGGGTGGGGACCCAGTACTTC
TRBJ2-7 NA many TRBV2 CASSEAGPTLRGQYF TGTGCCAGCAGTGAAGCCGGCCCTACCCTACGAGGGCAGTACTTC
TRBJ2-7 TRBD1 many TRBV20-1 CSARIPGQGIYEQYF TGCAGTGCTAGAATTCCGGGACAGGGCATCTACGAGCAGTACTTC
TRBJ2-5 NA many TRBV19 CASSIEQGETQYF TGTGCCAGTAGTATAGAACAGGGAGAGACCCAGTACTTC
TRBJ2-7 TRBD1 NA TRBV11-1 CASSPLQGVSSYEQYF TGTGCCAGCAGCCCCCTACAGGGGGTAAGCTCCTACGAGCAGTACTTC
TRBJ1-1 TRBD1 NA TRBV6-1 CASKDRVRTEAFF TGTGCCAGCAAAGACAGGGTCAGGACTGAAGCTTTCTTT
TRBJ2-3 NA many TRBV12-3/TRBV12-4 CASKQKENTQYF TGTGCCAGCAAACAGAAAGAAAATACGCAGTATTTT
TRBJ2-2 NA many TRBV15 CATSNGAVTGELFF TGTGCCACCAGCAACGGGGCTGTCACCGGGGAGCTGTTTTTT
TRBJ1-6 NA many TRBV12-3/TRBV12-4 CASTFWTGNSPLHF TGTGCCAGCACCTTTTGGACGGGAAATTCACCCCTCCACTTT
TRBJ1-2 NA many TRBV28 CASSSTPQFGPGYTF TGTGCCAGCAGTTCCACGCCGCAATTTGGGCCTGGCTACACCTTC
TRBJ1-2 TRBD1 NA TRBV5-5 CASSPGTGHYGYTF TGTGCCAGCAGCCCCGGGACAGGACACTATGGCTACACCTTC
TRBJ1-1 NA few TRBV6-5 CASSRRGGGRLSEAFF TGTGCCAGCAGCCGCCGGGGGGGGGGGCGTTTGTCTGAAGCTTTCTTT
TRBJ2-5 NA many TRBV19 CASSIDERVKTQYF TGTGCCAGTAGTATAGACGAAAGGGTCAAGACCCAGTACTTC
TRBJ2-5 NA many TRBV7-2 CASSVTARETQYF TGTGCCAGCTCAGTGACTGCCCGGGAGACCCAGTACTTC
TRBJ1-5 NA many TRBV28 CASGRVGRSVQPQHF TGTGCCAGCGGGAGGGTAGGGAGGAGTGTTCAGCCCCAGCATTTT
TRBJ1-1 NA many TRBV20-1 CSARDPPKGKTEAFF TGCAGTGCTAGAGATCCCCCAAAGGGGAAGACTGAAGCTTTCTTT
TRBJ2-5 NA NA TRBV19 CASSINLGETQYF TGTGCCAGTAGTATTAACTTGGGAGAGACCCAGTACTTC
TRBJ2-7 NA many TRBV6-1 CASRERDGFSSYEQYF TGTGCCAGCAGGGAACGGGACGGCTTTAGCTCCTACGAGCAGTACTTC
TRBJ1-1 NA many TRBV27 CASSSPVGTEAFF TGTGCCAGCAGCTCCCCGGTAGGTACTGAAGCTTTCTTT
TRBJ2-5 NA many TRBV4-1 CASSQASRSGTQYF TGCGCCAGCAGCCAAGCCTCTCGTAGTGGGACCCAGTACTTC
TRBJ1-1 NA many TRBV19 CASSINNRQGAFF TGTGCCAGTAGTATAAATAATCGGCAGGGCGCTTTCTTT